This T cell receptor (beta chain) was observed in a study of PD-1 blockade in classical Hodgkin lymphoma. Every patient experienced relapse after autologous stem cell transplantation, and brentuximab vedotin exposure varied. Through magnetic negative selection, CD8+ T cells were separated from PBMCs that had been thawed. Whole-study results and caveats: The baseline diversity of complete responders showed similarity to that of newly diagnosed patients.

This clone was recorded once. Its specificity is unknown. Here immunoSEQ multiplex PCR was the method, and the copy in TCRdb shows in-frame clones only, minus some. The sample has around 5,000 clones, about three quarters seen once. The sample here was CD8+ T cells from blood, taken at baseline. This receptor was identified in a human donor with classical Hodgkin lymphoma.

The CDR3: CAISRTSGREGNEQFF. CDR3 sequence (DNA): TGTGCCATCAGTCGGACTAGCGGGAGGGAGGGCAATGAGCAGTTCTTC. This chain connects TRBV10-3 to TRBJ2-1; 15 positions match TRBD2. Trimming removed 5 bases from V and 6 bases from J; junction bases left unmatched: 5. This CDR3 has 16 residues. Germline V CDR1 and CDR2: ENHRY, SYGVKD.